The sequence of this T cell receptor beta chain was determined in a study of shared clonotypes between healthy human individuals. Points from the study as a whole: What rarefaction showed was incomplete sorted-subset sequencing despite large depth.

Every donor, a Caucasian adult, lived in Nashville, Tennessee. Sorted-subset replicate PCRs used about 200 ng of genomic DNA. This amount corresponded to about 30,000 T cell genomes. Sequencing was performed with immunoSEQ multiplex PCR; in TCRdb, only in-frame clones are kept and a portion is missing. In the table there are 2 million to 2.5 million clones, approximately 96% of which are singletons. This CDR3 contains 12 residues. From germline, CDR1 is MNHNS and CDR2 SASEGT. The V and J ends lost 6 bases and 7 bases respectively, with 10 bases between them. Notes on this clone: Its target is unknown.

The sequenced sample consisted of naive CD4+ T cells sorted from blood. Subset defined: CD45RA+ positively selected. This chain joins TRBV6-1 and TRBJ1-3, with no clear D. The TCR sequence derives from a young man in good health. For the CDR3, the DNA is TGTGCCAGCAGCTCTACAGTGAACACCATATATTTT. Amino acids: CASSSTVNTIYF.